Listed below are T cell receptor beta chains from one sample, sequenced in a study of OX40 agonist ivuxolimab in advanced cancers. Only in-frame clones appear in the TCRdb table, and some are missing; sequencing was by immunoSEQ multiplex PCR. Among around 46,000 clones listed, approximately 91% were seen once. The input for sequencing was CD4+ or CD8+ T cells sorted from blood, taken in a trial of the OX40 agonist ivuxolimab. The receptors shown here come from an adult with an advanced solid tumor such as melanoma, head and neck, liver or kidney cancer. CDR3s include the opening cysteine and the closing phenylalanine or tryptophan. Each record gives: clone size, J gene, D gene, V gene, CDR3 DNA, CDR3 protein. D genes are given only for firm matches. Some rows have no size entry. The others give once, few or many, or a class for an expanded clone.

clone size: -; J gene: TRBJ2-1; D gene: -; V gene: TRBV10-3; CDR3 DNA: TGTGCCATCAGCCCCGGACCTGATCGGGGTAATGAGCAGTTCTTC; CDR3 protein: CAISPGPDRGNEQFF
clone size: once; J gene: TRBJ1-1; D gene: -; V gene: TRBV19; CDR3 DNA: TGTGCCAGTATCGGAGAAGGAGTGAACACTGAAGCTTTCTTT; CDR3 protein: CASIGEGVNTEAFF
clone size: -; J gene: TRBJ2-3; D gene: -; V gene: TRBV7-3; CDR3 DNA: TGTGCCAGCAGCTTAATCGCGGGTAGCACAGATACGCAGTATTTT; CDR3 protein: CASSLIAGSTDTQYF
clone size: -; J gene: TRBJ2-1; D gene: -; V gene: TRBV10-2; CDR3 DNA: TGCGCCAGCTCTCAGGGGTGGTATGAGCAGTTCTTC; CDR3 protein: CASSQGWYEQFF
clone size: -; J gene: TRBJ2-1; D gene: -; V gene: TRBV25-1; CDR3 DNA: TGTGCCAGCGAGGCCGTAGGACGGGCCTACAATGAGCAGTTCTTC; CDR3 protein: CASEAVGRAYNEQFF
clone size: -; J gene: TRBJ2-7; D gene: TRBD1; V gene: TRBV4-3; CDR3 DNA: TGCGCCAGCAGCCAAGAGTGGGACAGGGGCTACGAGCAGTACTTC; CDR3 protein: CASSQEWDRGYEQYF
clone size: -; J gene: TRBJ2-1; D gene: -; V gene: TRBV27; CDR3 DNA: TGTGCCACCCTGACAGACTACAATGAGCAGTTCTTC; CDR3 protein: CATLTDYNEQFF
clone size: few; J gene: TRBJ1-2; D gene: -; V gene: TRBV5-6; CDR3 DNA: TGTGCCAGCAGCTTGGGGCAGACCTATGGCTACACCTTC; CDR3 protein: CASSLGQTYGYTF
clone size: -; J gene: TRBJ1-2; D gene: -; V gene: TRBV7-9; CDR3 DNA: TGTGCCAGCAGCCGGACCGAATTATATGGCTACACCTTC; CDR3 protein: CASSRTELYGYTF
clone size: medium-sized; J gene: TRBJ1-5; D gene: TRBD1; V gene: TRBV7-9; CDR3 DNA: TGTGCCAGCAGCCTGGGACAGGTCGATAGCAATCAGCCCCAGCATTTT; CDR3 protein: CASSLGQVDSNQPQHF
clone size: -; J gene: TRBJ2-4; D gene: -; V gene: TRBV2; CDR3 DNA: TGTGCCAGTTGGACTGCACTAGCCAAAAACATTCAGTACTTC; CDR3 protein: CASWTALAKNIQYF
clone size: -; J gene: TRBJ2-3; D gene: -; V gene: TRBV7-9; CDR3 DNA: TGTGCCAGCAGCCTCGCACAGGACACAGATACGCAGTATTTT; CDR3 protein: CASSLAQDTDTQYF